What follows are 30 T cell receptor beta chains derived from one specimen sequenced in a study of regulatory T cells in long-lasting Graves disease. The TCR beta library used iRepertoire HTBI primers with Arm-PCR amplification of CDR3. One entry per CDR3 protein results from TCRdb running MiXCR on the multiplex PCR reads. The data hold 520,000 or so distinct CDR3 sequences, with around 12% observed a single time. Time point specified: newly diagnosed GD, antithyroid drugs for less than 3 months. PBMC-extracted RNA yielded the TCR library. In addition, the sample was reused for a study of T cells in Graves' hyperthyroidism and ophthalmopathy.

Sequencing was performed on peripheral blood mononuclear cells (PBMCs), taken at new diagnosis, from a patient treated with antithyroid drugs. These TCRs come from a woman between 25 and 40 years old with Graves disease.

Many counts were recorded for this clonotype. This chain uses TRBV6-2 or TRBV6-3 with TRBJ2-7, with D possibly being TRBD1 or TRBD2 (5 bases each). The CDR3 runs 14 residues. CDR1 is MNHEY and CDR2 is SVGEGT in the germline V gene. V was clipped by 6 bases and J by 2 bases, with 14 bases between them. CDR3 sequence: CASSRDGTTYEQYF. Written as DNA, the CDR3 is TGTGCCAGCAGCCGCGATGGGACGACCTACGAGCAGTACTTC.

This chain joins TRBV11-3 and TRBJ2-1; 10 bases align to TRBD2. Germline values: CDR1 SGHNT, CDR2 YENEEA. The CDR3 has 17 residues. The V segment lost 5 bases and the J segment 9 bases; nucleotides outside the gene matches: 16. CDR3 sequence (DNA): TGTGCCAGCAGCCCGGGACTAGCGTTTGGACCAACGACTGAGCAGTTCTTC. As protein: CASSPGLAFGPTTEQFF. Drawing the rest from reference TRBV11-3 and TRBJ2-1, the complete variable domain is EAGVVQSPRYKIIEKKQPVAFWCNPISGHNTLYWYLQNLGQGPELLIRYENEEAVDDSQLPKDRFSAERLKGVDSTLKIQPAELGDSAVYLCASSPGLAFGPTTEQFFGPGTRLTVL.

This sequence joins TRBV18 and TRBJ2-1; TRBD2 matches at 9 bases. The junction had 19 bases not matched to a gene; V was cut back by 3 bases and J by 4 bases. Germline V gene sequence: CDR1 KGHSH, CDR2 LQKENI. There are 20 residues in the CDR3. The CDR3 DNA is TGTGCCAGCTCACCCCGGCTTAGCGGGAGTAAATCGAAGTTTTACAATGAGCAGTTCTTC. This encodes CASSPRLSGSKSKFYNEQFF.

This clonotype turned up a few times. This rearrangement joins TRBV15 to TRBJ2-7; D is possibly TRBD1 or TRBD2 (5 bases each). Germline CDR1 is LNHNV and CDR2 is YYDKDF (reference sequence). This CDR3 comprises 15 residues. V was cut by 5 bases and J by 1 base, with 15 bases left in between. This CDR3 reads CATSLKSGPSYEQYF. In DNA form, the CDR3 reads TGTGCCACCAGCTTAAAATCGGGACCTTCCTACGAGCAGTACTTC. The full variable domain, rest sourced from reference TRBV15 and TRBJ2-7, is DAMVIQNPRYQVTQFGKPVTLSCSQTLNHNVMYWYQQKSSQAPKLLFHYYDKDFNNEADTPDNFQSRRPNTSFCFLDIRSPGLGDTAMYLCATSLKSGPSYEQYFGPGTRLTVT.

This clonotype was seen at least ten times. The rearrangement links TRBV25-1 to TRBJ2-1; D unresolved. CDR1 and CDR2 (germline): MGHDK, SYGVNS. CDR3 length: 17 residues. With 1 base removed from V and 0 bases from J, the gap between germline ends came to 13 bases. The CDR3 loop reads CASSESLGRSSYNEQFF. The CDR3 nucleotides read TGTGCCAGCAGTGAATCTCTCGGCAGGAGCTCCTACAATGAGCAGTTCTTC.

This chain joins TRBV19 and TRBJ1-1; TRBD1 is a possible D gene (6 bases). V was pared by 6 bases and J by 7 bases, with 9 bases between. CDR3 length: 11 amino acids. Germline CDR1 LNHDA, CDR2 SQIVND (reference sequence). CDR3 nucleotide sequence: TGTGCCAGTAGAGGGGGAAATGAAGCTTTCTTT. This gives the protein CASRGGNEAFF.

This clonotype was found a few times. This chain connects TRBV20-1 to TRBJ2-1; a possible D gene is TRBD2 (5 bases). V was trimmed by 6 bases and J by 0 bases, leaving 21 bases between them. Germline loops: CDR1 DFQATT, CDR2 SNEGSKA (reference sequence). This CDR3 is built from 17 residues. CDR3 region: CSALPVFSAISYNEQFF. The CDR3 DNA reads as TGCAGTGCCCTCCCGGTATTTAGCGCCATCTCCTACAATGAGCAGTTCTTC.

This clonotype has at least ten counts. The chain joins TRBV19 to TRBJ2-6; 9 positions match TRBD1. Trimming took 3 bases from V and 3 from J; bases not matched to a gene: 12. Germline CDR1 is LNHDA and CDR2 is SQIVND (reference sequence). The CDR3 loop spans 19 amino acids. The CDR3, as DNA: TGTGCCAGTAGTATCAAACCGGGACAGGGTCCCTTTGGGGCCAACGTCCTGACTTTC. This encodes CASSIKPGQGPFGANVLTF.

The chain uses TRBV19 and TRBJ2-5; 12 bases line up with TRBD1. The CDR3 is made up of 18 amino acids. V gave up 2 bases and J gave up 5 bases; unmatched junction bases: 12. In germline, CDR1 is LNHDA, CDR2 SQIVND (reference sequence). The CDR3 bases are TGTGCCAGTAGTATAAGGGGACAGGGGGCGGGCGTGGCGGAGACCCAGTACTTC. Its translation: CASSIRGQGAGVAETQYF. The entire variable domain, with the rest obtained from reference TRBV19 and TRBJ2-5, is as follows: DGGITQSPKYLFRKEGQNVTLSCEQNLNHDAMYWYRQDPGQGLRLIYYSQIVNDFQKGDIAEGYSVSREKKESFPLTVTSAQKNPTAFYLCASSIRGQGAGVAETQYFGPGTRLLVL.

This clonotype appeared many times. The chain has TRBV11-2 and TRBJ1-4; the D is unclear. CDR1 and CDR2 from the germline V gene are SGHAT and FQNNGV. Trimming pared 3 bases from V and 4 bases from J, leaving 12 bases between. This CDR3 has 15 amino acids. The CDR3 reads CASSFWHGSNEKLFF. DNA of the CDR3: TGTGCCAGCAGCTTTTGGCATGGCAGTAATGAAAAACTGTTTTTT. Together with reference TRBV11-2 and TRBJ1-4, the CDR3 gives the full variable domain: EAGVAQSPRYKIIEKRQSVAFWCNPISGHATLYWYQQILGQGPKLLIQFQNNGVVDDSQLPKDRFSAERLKGVDSTLKIQPAKLEDSAVYLCASSFWHGSNEKLFFGSGTQLSVL.

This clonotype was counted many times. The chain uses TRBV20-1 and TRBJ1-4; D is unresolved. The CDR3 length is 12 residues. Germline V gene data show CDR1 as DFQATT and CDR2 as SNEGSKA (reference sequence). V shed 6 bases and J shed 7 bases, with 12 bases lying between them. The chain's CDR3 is CSAGRASEKLFF. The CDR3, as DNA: TGCAGTGCAGGAAGGGCATCTGAAAAACTGTTTTTT.

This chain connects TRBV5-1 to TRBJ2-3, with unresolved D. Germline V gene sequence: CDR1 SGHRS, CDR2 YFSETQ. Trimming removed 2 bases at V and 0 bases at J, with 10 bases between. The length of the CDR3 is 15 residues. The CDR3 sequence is CASSFQDGSTDTQYF. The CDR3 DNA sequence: TGCGCCAGCAGCTTTCAGGACGGCAGCACAGATACGCAGTATTTT.

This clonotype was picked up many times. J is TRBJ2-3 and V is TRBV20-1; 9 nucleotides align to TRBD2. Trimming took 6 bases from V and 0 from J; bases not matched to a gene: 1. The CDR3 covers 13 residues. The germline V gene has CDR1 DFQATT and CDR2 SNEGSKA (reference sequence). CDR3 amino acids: CSALAGSTDTQYF. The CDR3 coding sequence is TGCAGTGCACTAGCGGGCAGCACAGATACGCAGTATTTT.

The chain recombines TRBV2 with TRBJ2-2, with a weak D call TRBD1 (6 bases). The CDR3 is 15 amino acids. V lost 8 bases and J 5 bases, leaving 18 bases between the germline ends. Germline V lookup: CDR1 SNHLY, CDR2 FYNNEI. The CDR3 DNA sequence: TGTGCCAGCGCTCGTGCCAGGGGTGCGACCGGGGAGCTGTTTTTT. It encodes CASARARGATGELFF.

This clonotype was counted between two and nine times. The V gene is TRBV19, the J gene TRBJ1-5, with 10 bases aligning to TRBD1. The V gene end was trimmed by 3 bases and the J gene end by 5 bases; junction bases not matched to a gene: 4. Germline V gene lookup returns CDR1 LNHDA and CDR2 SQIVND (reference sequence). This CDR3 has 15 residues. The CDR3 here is CASSIGGQGHQPQHF. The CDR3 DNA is TGTGCCAGTAGTATCGGGGGACAGGGGCATCAGCCCCAGCATTTT.

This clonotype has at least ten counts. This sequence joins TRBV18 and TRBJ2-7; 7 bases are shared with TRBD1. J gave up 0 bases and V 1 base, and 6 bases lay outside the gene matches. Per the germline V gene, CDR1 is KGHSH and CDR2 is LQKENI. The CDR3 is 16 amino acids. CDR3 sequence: CASSPLTGTASYEQYF. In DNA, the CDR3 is TGTGCCAGCTCACCACTGACCGGGACAGCCTCCTACGAGCAGTACTTC. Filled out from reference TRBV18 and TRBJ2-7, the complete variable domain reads NAGVMQNPRHLVRRRGQEARLRCSPMKGHSHVYWYRQLPEEGLKFMVYLQKENIIDESGMPKERFSAEFPKEGPSILRIQQVVRGDSAAYFCASSPLTGTASYEQYFGPGTRLTVT.

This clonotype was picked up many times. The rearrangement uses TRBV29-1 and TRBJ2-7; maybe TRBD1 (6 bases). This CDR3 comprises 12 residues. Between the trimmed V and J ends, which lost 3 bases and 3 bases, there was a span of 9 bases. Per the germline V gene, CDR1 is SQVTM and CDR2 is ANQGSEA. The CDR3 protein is CSVETGFYEQYF. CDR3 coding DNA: TGCAGCGTTGAGACAGGCTTCTACGAGCAGTACTTC.

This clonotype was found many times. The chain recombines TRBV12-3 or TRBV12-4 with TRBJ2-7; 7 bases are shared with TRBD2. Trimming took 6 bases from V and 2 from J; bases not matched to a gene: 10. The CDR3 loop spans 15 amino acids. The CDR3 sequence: CASSLGGTGAYEQYF. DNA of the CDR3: TGTGCCAGCAGCTTGGGAGGGACCGGAGCCTACGAGCAGTACTTC.

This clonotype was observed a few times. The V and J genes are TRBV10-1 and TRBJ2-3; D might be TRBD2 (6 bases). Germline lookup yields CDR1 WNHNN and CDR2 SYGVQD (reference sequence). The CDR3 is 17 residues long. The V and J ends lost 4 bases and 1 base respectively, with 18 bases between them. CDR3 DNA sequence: TGCGCCAGCAGTGTAGTTATGCGGGGAGTTGGCACAGATACGCAGTATTTT. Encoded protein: CASSVVMRGVGTDTQYF.

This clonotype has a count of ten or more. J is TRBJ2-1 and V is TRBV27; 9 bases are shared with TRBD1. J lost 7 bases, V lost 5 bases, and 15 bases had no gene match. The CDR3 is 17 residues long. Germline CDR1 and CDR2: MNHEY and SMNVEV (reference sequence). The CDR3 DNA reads TGTGCCAGCAGTACAGGCGCCGGGACAGGGCTGTCGAATGAGCAGTTCTTC. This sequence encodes CASSTGAGTGLSNEQFF.

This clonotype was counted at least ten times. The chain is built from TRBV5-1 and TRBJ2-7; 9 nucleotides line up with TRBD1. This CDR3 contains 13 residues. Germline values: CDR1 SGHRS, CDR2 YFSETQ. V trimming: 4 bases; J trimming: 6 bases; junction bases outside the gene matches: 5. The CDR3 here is CASSITGGGEQYF. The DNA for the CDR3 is TGCGCCAGCAGCATTACAGGGGGCGGCGAGCAGTACTTC.

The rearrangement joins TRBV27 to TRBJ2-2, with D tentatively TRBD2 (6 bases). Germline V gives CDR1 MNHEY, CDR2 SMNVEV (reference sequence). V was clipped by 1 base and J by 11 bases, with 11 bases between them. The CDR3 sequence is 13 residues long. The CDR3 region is CASSLFGGPELFF. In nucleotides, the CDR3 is TGTGCCAGCAGTTTATTTGGAGGGCCTGAGCTGTTTTTT.

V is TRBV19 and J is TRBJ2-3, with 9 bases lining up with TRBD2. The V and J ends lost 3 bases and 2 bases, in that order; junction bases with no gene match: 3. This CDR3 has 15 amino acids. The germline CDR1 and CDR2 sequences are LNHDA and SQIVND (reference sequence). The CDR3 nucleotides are TGTGCCAGTAGTATGGCGGGAGGGGTCACAGATACGCAGTATTTT. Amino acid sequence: CASSMAGGVTDTQYF.

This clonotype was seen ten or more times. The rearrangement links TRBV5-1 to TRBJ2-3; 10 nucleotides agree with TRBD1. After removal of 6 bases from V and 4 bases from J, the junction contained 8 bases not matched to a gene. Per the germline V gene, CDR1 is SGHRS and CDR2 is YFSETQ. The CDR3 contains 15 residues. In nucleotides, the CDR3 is TGCGCCAGCACCCCGGGACAGGGGTCCCCAGATACGCAGTATTTT. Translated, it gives CASTPGQGSPDTQYF.

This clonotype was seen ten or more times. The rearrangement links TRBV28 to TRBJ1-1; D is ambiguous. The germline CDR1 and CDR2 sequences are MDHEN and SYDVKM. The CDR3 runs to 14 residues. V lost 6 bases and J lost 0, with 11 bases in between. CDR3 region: CASRVWTVNTEAFF. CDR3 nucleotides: TGTGCCAGCAGAGTATGGACGGTGAACACTGAAGCTTTCTTT.

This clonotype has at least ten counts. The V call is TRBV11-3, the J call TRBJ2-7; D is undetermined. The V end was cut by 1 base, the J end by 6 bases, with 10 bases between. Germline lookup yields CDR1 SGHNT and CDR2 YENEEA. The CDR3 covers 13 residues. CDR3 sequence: CASSLGGLREQYF. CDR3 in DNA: TGTGCCAGCAGCTTAGGAGGATTGCGCGAGCAGTACTTC.

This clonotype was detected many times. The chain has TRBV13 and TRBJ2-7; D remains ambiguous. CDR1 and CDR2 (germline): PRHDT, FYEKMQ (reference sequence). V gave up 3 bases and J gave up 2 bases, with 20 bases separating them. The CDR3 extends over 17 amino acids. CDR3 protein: CASSFRSTHTLAYEQYF. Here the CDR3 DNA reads TGTGCCAGCAGCTTTAGGTCGACGCATACCCTGGCCTACGAGCAGTACTTC.

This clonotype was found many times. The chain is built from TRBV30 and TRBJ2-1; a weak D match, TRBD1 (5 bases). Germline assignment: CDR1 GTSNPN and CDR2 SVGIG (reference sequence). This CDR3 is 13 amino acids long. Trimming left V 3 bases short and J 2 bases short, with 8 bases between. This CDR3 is CAWSRQTYNEQFF. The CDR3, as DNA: TGTGCCTGGAGCCGACAGACCTACAATGAGCAGTTCTTC.

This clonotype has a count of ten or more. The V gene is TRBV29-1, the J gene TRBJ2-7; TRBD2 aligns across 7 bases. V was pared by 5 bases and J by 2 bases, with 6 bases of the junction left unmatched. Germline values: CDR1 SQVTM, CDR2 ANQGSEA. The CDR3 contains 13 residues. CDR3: CSVFVSGPYEQYF. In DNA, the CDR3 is TGCAGCGTTTTCGTTAGCGGGCCCTACGAGCAGTACTTC.

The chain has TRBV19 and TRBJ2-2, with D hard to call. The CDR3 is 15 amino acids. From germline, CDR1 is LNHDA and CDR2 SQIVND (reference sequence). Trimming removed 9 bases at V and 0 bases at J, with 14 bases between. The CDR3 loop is CASRLFSTNTGELFF. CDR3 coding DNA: TGTGCCAGCCGACTCTTTAGCACGAACACCGGGGAGCTGTTTTTT.